A selection of T cell receptor beta chains follows, all from one sample in a study of immune evolution from preneoplasia to lung adenocarcinoma. Here immunoSEQ multiplex PCR was the method, and the copy in TCRdb shows in-frame clones only, minus some. The table lists over 11,000 clones, more than 80% of them singletons. Sequencing was done on a sample of FFPE minimally invasive lung adenocarcinoma tissue. The receptors come from a person aged 65-85 years with lung adenocarcinoma. Each CDR3 is given with its conserved first and last residue. D genes are given only for firm matches. Clone size is shown for a subset of rows, as once, few, many or a class of expanded clone.

-	-	TRBV4-1	TRBJ2-7	CASSYSTSGAYEQYF	TGCGCCAGCAGCTATAGTACCTCGGGGGCCTACGAGCAGTACTTC
-	TRBD2	TRBV19	TRBJ2-1	CASKGEGLGPTNPYNEQFF	TGTGCCAGTAAAGGGGAAGGACTAGGACCTACTAACCCTTACAATGAGCAGTTCTTC
once	TRBD1	TRBV30	TRBJ1-1	CAWSTDRGGAFF	TGTGCCTGGAGCACTGACAGGGGGGGAGCTTTCTTT
-	TRBD1	TRBV27	TRBJ2-7	CASSLAGTEYEQYF	TGTGCCAGCAGTTTAGCCGGGACAGAATACGAGCAGTACTTC
-	-	TRBV6-6	TRBJ1-1	CASSPPGGGAEAFF	TGTGCCAGCAGTCCCCCGGGGGGCGGCGCTGAAGCTTTCTTT
-	-	TRBV10-1	TRBJ2-2	CASSEGANTGELFF	TGCGCCAGCAGTGAGGGGGCGAACACCGGGGAGCTGTTTTTT
-	-	TRBV6-6	TRBJ1-5	CASSYSGGSQPQHF	TGTGCCAGCAGTTACTCGGGGGGCAGCCAGCCCCAGCATTTT
once	-	TRBV14	TRBJ2-1	CASSQATSYNEQFF	TGTGCCAGCAGCCAAGCCACTTCCTACAATGAGCAGTTCTTC
few	-	TRBV12-1	TRBJ2-3	CASWGLADLSTDTQYF	TGTGCCAGTTGGGGACTAGCCGACCTTAGCACAGATACGCAGTATTTT
-	-	TRBV6-1	TRBJ2-7	CASSVTSVGEQYF	TGTGCCAGCAGTGTCACCAGTGTCGGCGAGCAGTACTTC
-	TRBD1	TRBV6-5	TRBJ1-1	CASSVGTGVTEAFF	TGTGCCAGCAGTGTTGGGACAGGGGTAACTGAAGCTTTCTTT
-	-	TRBV11-3	TRBJ1-1	CASSLEPGVDTEAFF	TGTGCCAGCAGCTTAGAACCGGGAGTGGACACTGAAGCTTTCTTT
-	TRBD2	TRBV27	TRBJ2-4	CASRPIAGGPGSF	TGTGCCAGCAGACCGATAGCGGGAGGGCCAGGGTCCTTC
-	TRBD1	TRBV5-6	TRBJ2-7	CASSWGQGAGEQYF	TGTGCCAGCAGCTGGGGACAGGGGGCGGGCGAGCAGTACTTC
once	-	TRBV5-6	TRBJ2-1	CASSGDFYNEQFF	TGTGCCAGCAGCGGGGACTTCTACAATGAGCAGTTCTTC
-	-	TRBV4-1	TRBJ1-4	CVSSQVRGNEKLFF	TGCGTCAGCAGCCAAGTTAGAGGGAATGAAAAACTGTTTTTT
few	-	TRBV28	TRBJ1-2	CASSLGDYGYTF	TGTGCCAGCAGTTTGGGAGACTATGGCTACACCTTC
-	TRBD1	TRBV7-8	TRBJ2-7	CASSLIQGDIYEQYF	TGTGCCAGCAGCTTAATTCAGGGGGACATCTACGAGCAGTACTTC
-	-	TRBV6-4	TRBJ2-5	CASSASRGETQYF	TGTGCCAGCAGTGCCTCTCGGGGAGAGACCCAGTACTTC
-	-	TRBV19	TRBJ1-2	CASSYGGYGYTF	TGTGCCAGTAGTTATGGTGGCTATGGCTACACCTTC
-	-	TRBV27	TRBJ2-7	CASSPPRTRFSYEQYF	TGTGCCAGCAGTCCACCCCGGACCAGGTTCTCCTACGAGCAGTACTTC
few	-	TRBV6-5	TRBJ1-6	CASSSPGDNSPLHF	TGTGCCAGCAGTTCCCCGGGAGATAATTCACCCCTCCACTTT
-	-	TRBV5-6	TRBJ2-6	CASSLGGFTSGANVLTF	TGTGCCAGCAGCCTCGGGGGTTTCACTTCTGGGGCCAACGTCCTGACTTTC
-	-	TRBV20-1	TRBJ1-4	CSASSFEKLFF	TGCAGTGCTAGCTCTTTTGAAAAACTGTTTTTT
once	-	TRBV4-1	TRBJ1-1	CASSHSSSEAFF	TGCGCCAGCAGCCACAGTTCAAGTGAAGCTTTCTTT
-	-	TRBV2	TRBJ1-3	CASGERVSGNTIYF	TGTGCCAGCGGGGAGAGAGTCTCTGGAAACACCATATATTTT
-	TRBD1	TRBV5-4	TRBJ1-2	CASSSGQGTIYGYTF	TGTGCCAGCAGCTCGGGACAGGGGACGATCTATGGCTACACCTTC
-	TRBD1	TRBV4-1	TRBJ2-1	CASSQVGQKNNEQFF	TGCGCCAGCAGCCAAGTGGGACAGAAAAACAATGAGCAGTTCTTC
-	-	TRBV15	TRBJ2-5	CATSRVDRKETQYF	TGTGCCACCAGCAGAGTTGACAGAAAAGAGACCCAGTACTTC
large	-	TRBV28	TRBJ1-1	CASSLAPDSTRGRNTEAFF	TGTGCCAGCAGTTTAGCACCCGATAGCACTCGTGGTAGGAACACTGAAGCTTTCTTT
-	-	TRBV5-1	TRBJ1-5	CASSPRGDSNQPQHF	TGCGCCAGCAGCCCGCGGGGGGATAGCAATCAGCCCCAGCATTTT
once	TRBD2	TRBV5-4	TRBJ2-1	CASSLPAGTSGLNEQFF	TGTGCCAGCAGCCTGCCTGCCGGGACTAGCGGGCTAAATGAGCAGTTCTTC
-	-	TRBV5-6	TRBJ1-4	CASSLDMGAGKLFF	TGTGCCAGCAGCTTGGACATGGGGGCTGGAAAACTGTTTTTT
-	-	TRBV19	TRBJ2-7	CASSGGLPYEQYF	TGTGCCAGTAGTGGGGGACTCCCCTACGAGCAGTATTTC
-	TRBD1	TRBV7-9	TRBJ2-3	CASSLPLQGARTDTQYF	TGTGCCAGCAGTCTACCATTACAGGGGGCCCGCACAGATACGCAGTATTTT
-	-	TRBV28	TRBJ2-7	CASSSGTVTYEQYF	TGTGCCAGCAGTTCCGGGACGGTAACCTACGAGCAGTACTTC
once	-	TRBV7-9	TRBJ2-3	CASSLPSATSTDTQYF	TGTGCCAGCAGCTTACCTTCGGCCACTAGCACAGATACGCAGTATTTT